These 32 T cell receptor beta chains were sequenced from one sample in a study of cytomegalovirus exposure and HLA in healthy donors (dated by TCRdb to 2016 to 2017). The protocol used for the library was the immunoSEQ multiplex PCR assay. A mixture of 60 forward primers for TCR Vbeta segments and 13 reverse primers for TCR Jbeta segments was used in the multiplex PCR. The clones in this table, taken by TCRdb from immuneACCESS, are in-frame only. Not every clone is retained; where verified, under half of the shortfall comes from an unresolved V gene, and the cause of the rest is unknown. The table for this sample lists some 98,000 clones; 65% to 80% of them were counted only once. More than 7% of the sample comes from the top ten. The material sequenced was PBMCs. All receptors derive from a human donor in good health.

V and J are TRBV13 and TRBJ2-7, with D tentatively TRBD2 (5 bases). V lost 5 bases and J 1 base, leaving 9 bases between the germline ends. Germline assignment: CDR1 PRHDT and CDR2 FYEKMQ (reference sequence). This CDR3 region has 13 residues. The CDR3 loop is CASSPSGSYEQYF. The CDR3 DNA reads TGTGCCAGCAGCCCATCGGGGTCCTACGAGCAGTACTTC.

The chain joins TRBV7-2 to TRBJ2-7, with a possible D match to TRBD1 (6 bases). This CDR3 is 13 amino acids long. Germline-derived CDR1 and CDR2 are SGHTA and FQGNSA. Trimming took off 1 base at V and 6 bases at J, with 10 bases between the two ends. In nucleotides, the CDR3 is TGTGCCAGCAGCTTAGTACAGGGCCGCGAGCAGTACTTC. This sequence encodes CASSLVQGREQYF. The full variable domain, rest sourced from reference TRBV7-2 and TRBJ2-7, is GAGVSQSPSNKVTEKGKDVELRCDPISGHTALYWYRQSLGQGLEFLIYFQGNSAPDKSGLPSDRFSAERTGGSVSTLTIQRTQQEDSAVYLCASSLVQGREQYFGPGTRLTVT.

As regards this clone: At one end the junction does not follow the germline gene, possibly because of a read error. V is TRBV7-9 and J is TRBJ2-3; D is perhaps TRBD2 (7 bases). The CDR3 extends over 17 amino acids. Germline V gene lookup returns CDR1 SEHNR and CDR2 FQNEAQ (reference sequence). The DNA for the CDR3 is TGTTCCAGCAGCCCGCTCCGGGGGGCCAGAGGATCAGATACGCAGTATTTT. It codes for CSSSPLRGARGSDTQYF.

The count of this clone is one. The rearrangement joins TRBV5-4 to TRBJ1-3, with TRBD1 as a possible D gene (6 bases). The CDR3 runs 17 residues. The germline CDR1 and CDR2 sequences are SGHNT and YYREEE (reference sequence). V was shortened by 4 bases and J by 0 bases, with 17 bases between the two germline ends. CDR3 loop: CASSPSGGGYSGNTIYF. The CDR3 DNA sequence: TGTGCCAGCAGCCCGTCGGGCGGGGGCTACTCTGGAAACACCATATATTTT.

The chain links TRBV6-5 to TRBJ1-2, with a tentative D call TRBD1 (5 bases). This CDR3 has 13 residues. V lost 5 bases, J lost 6 bases, and 13 bases lay in between. The germline V gene encodes CDR1 MNHEY and CDR2 SVGAGI. The CDR3 protein is CASSALLGDGYTF. As DNA, the CDR3 is TGTGCCAGCAGTGCCCTATTAGGGGATGGCTACACCTTC.

The CDR3 is CASSRVAGGAGTDTQYF. CDR3 nucleotide sequence: TGTGCCAGCAGCCGGGTGGCCGGGGGGGCCGGCACAGATACGCAGTATTTT. This rearrangement joins TRBV5-4 to TRBJ2-3; 8 bases are shared with TRBD2. The CDR3 runs to 17 residues. The germline CDR1 and CDR2 sequences are SGHNT and YYREEE (reference sequence). Unmatched junction bases numbered 11, after V lost 4 bases and J lost 1 base.

The chain employs TRBV5-4 and TRBJ1-6; D is possibly TRBD1 (5 bases). The CDR3 covers 17 residues. V was pared by 4 bases and J by 0 bases, with 14 bases between. CDR1 and CDR2 (germline): SGHNT, YYREEE (reference sequence). Written as DNA, the CDR3 is TGTGCCAGCAGCCGCGGGGGAAGGAGCTCCTATAATTCACCCCTCCACTTT. Residues: CASSRGGRSSYNSPLHF.

The chain links TRBV7-8 to TRBJ2-3, with D unresolved. This CDR3 is 11 amino acids long. Germline lookup yields CDR1 SGHVS and CDR2 FQNEAQ. V lost 3 bases and J lost 7, with 5 bases in between. For the CDR3, the DNA is TGTGCCAGCAGCTTTAGTAATACGCAGTATTTT. The encoded protein is CASSFSNTQYF.

The chain carries TRBV9 and TRBJ1-6, with D possibly matching TRBD1 (5 bases). The V end lost 1 base, the J end lost 7 bases, and 9 bases lay between the germline ends. Germline assignment: CDR1 SGDLS and CDR2 YYNGEE. The CDR3 consists of 14 residues. CDR3 region: CASSVQGWNSPLHF. CDR3 in DNA: TGTGCCAGCAGCGTACAGGGTTGGAATTCACCCCTCCACTTT.

The J gene is TRBJ2-3, the V gene TRBV5-1, with a weak D call TRBD2 (6 bases). The V gene lost 4 bases and the J gene lost 1 base, with 13 bases spanning the gap. From germline, CDR1 is SGHRS and CDR2 YFSETQ. This CDR3 region has 15 residues. CDR3 residues: CASSPGLEGTDTQYF. The CDR3 nucleotides are TGCGCCAGCAGCCCGGGACTTGAGGGCACAGATACGCAGTATTTT.

The chain couples TRBV11-1 to TRBJ2-2; tentative D call: TRBD1 (5 bases). The CDR3 contains 16 residues. Germline V gene sequence: CDR1 SGHAT, CDR2 FQDESV (reference sequence). Trimming took 1 base from V and 3 from J, leaving 12 bases between them. The CDR3 DNA reads as TGTGCCAGCAGCTTAGAAGGGGTCTGGGACACCGGGGAGCTGTTTTTT. Translated: CASSLEGVWDTGELFF.

The chain has TRBV2 and TRBJ2-1; 10 bases are shared with TRBD2. This CDR3 spans 17 amino acids. Germline lookup yields CDR1 SNHLY and CDR2 FYNNEI. V was clipped by 2 bases and J by 5 bases; unmatched bases: 9. CDR3 sequence (DNA): TGTGCCAGCAGTGAATGGGGACTAAGCGGGGGGGACAATGAGCAGTTCTTC. Its translation is CASSEWGLSGGDNEQFF.

The chain uses TRBV14 and TRBJ2-3; 8 bases are a match to TRBD2. The CDR3 spans 16 residues. V gave up 0 bases and J gave up 4 bases; unmatched junction bases: 6. The germline V gene has CDR1 SGHDN and CDR2 FVKESK. The CDR3 DNA sequence: TGTGCCAGCAGCCAAGAGAGCGGGAGTTGGGCAGATACGCAGTATTTT. Translating gives CASSQESGSWADTQYF.

The chain carries TRBV27 and TRBJ2-2; 7 bases line up with TRBD2. The V gene's germline CDR1 is MNHEY and CDR2 SMNVEV (reference sequence). The CDR3 is 16 residues long. The junction had 12 bases not matched to a gene; V was cut back by 6 bases and J by 5 bases. This CDR3 is CASSLNTWGGTGELFF. The CDR3 nucleotides read TGTGCCAGCAGCCTCAACACCTGGGGGGGAACCGGGGAGCTGTTTTTT.

V and J are TRBV29-1 and TRBJ2-5, with 7 bases identical to TRBD1. The junction had 7 bases not matched to a gene; V was cut back by 7 bases and J by 5 bases. There are 12 residues in the CDR3. From germline, CDR1 is SQVTM and CDR2 ANQGSEA. CDR3 sequence (DNA): TGCAGCGGGGTGACAGGGATGGAGACCCAGTACTTC. This encodes CSGVTGMETQYF.

The V and J genes are TRBV5-1 and TRBJ2-1, with 9 bases aligning to TRBD1. The CDR3 is made up of 15 amino acids. Germline CDR1 reads SGHRS; CDR2 reads YFSETQ. J lost 7 bases, V lost 0 bases, and 5 bases had no gene match. The CDR3 loop reads CASSLERDRVNEQFF. In DNA form, the CDR3 reads TGCGCCAGCAGCTTGGAGCGGGACAGGGTGAATGAGCAGTTCTTC.

The V gene is TRBV9, the J gene TRBJ2-1; D unclear. The CDR3 consists of 13 residues. Germline V CDR1 and CDR2: SGDLS, YYNGEE. Deletions cut 0 bases from V and 4 bases from J, with 5 bases between. The CDR3 DNA reads as TGTGCCAGCAGCGTAGCCAGTTACAATGAGCAGTTCTTC. Translating gives CASSVASYNEQFF. Combining the CDR3 with reference TRBV9 and TRBJ2-1 gives the whole variable domain DSGVTQTPKHLITATGQRVTLRCSPRSGDLSVYWYQQSLDQGLQFLIQYYNGEERAKGNILERFSAQQFPDLHSELNLSSLELGDSALYFCASSVASYNEQFFGPGTRLTVL.

The chain links TRBV27 to TRBJ1-2, with 9 bases that match TRBD1. Looked up from germline, CDR1 is MNHEY and CDR2 is SMNVEV (reference sequence). The CDR3 runs 15 residues. Trimming removed 2 bases from V and 7 bases from J; junction bases left unmatched: 8. In DNA form, the CDR3 reads TGTGCCAGCAGTTTAATGGGACAGGGAGGACGTGGCTACACCTTC. It codes for CASSLMGQGGRGYTF.

V usage is TRBV7-9 and J usage is TRBJ2-3; TRBD1 matches at 9 bases. This CDR3 region has 16 residues. Germline V gene data show CDR1 as SEHNR and CDR2 as FQNEAQ (reference sequence). Trimming cost V 4 bases and J 4 bases; bases outside gene matches: 9. The CDR3 reads CASSSGTGRLSDTQYF. The CDR3 coding sequence is TGTGCCAGCAGCTCGGGGACAGGGCGCTTGTCAGATACGCAGTATTTT.

J is TRBJ2-3 and V is TRBV4-2, with TRBD1 matching 10 bases. Germline loops: CDR1 LGHNA, CDR2 YNFKEQ. After removal of 3 bases from V and 4 bases from J, the junction contained 4 bases not matched to a gene. The CDR3 covers 15 residues. CDR3 DNA sequence: TGTGCCAGCAGCCAGCCCGGGACAGGGGCAGATACGCAGTATTTT. Protein sequence: CASSQPGTGADTQYF.

The chain has TRBV11-2 and TRBJ2-2; D unresolved. V gave up 2 bases and J gave up 4 bases, with 5 bases separating them. Germline-derived CDR1 and CDR2 are SGHAT and FQNNGV. The CDR3 runs to 13 residues. CDR3 bases: TGTGCCAGCAGCTTAATTCGCACCGGGGAGCTGTTTTTT. Translation gives CASSLIRTGELFF. The full variable domain, with the rest looked up from reference TRBV11-2 and TRBJ2-2, is EAGVAQSPRYKIIEKRQSVAFWCNPISGHATLYWYQQILGQGPKLLIQFQNNGVVDDSQLPKDRFSAERLKGVDSTLKIQPAKLEDSAVYLCASSLIRTGELFFGEGSRLTVL.

The rearrangement uses TRBV13 and TRBJ1-1, with 7 bases identical to TRBD1. V trimming: 3 bases; J trimming: 4 bases; junction bases outside the gene matches: 8. This CDR3 contains 15 residues. The germline V gene encodes CDR1 PRHDT and CDR2 FYEKMQ (reference sequence). CDR3 sequence: CASSFDRAKFTEAFF. The CDR3 bases are TGTGCCAGCAGCTTCGACAGGGCCAAATTCACTGAAGCTTTCTTT.

This chain joins TRBV4-1 and TRBJ1-6; D is uncertain. The CDR3 is 18 amino acids. V shed 0 bases and J shed 0 bases, with 12 bases lying between them. CDR1 is MGHRA and CDR2 is YSYEKL in the germline V gene. The chain's CDR3 is CASSQEVLESSYNSPLHF. CDR3 sequence (DNA): TGCGCCAGCAGCCAAGAAGTCCTAGAAAGCTCCTATAATTCACCCCTCCACTTT.

The V gene is TRBV30, the J gene TRBJ1-1, with 8 bases lining up with TRBD1. The CDR3 runs 18 residues. With V trimmed by 3 bases and J by 4 bases, 19 bases remained unmatched. CDR1 and CDR2 (germline): GTSNPN, SVGIG (reference sequence). The CDR3 sequence is CAWSGWSGQGAEVTEAFF. CDR3 bases: TGTGCCTGGAGCGGTTGGTCTGGGCAGGGGGCTGAGGTCACTGAAGCTTTCTTT.

This clone was observed once. In DNA, the CDR3 is TGTGCCAGTAGTGCCAGGGGCATGAACACTGAAGCTTTCTTT. Translation: CASSARGMNTEAFF. The V and J genes are TRBV19 and TRBJ1-1; weak D call: TRBD1 (6 bases). Per the germline V gene, CDR1 is LNHDA and CDR2 is SQIVND (reference sequence). The CDR3 covers 14 residues. Trimming cost V 5 bases and J 0 bases, with 10 bases left between them.

The rearrangement uses TRBV2 and TRBJ2-7; 11 bases match TRBD1. Germline assignment: CDR1 SNHLY and CDR2 FYNNEI. This CDR3 has 15 residues. The V segment lost 8 bases and the J segment 2 bases; nucleotides outside the gene matches: 8. The CDR3 region has the DNA TGTGCCAGCCACGAACCGGGACAGGGGGCCTACGAGCAGTACTTC. It encodes CASHEPGQGAYEQYF. Using reference TRBV2 and TRBJ2-7 for the parts outside the CDR3, the full variable domain is EPEVTQTPSHQVTQMGQEVILRCVPISNHLYFYWYRQILGQKVEFLVSFYNNEISEKSEIFDDQFSVERPDGSNFTLKIRSTKLEDSAMYFCASHEPGQGAYEQYFGPGTRLTVT.

The chain carries TRBV2 and TRBJ2-5; TRBD1 agrees at 8 bases. The CDR3 has 17 residues. Germline trimming cut 3 bases from V and 2 bases from J; bases unmatched to any gene: 11. Looked up from germline, CDR1 is SNHLY and CDR2 is FYNNEI. The CDR3 protein is CASSDFQGARTQETQYF. In DNA, the CDR3 is TGTGCCAGCAGTGATTTCCAGGGGGCCAGAACACAAGAGACCCAGTACTTC. Based on the CDR3 plus reference TRBV2 and TRBJ2-5, the full variable domain is EPEVTQTPSHQVTQMGQEVILRCVPISNHLYFYWYRQILGQKVEFLVSFYNNEISEKSEIFDDQFSVERPDGSNFTLKIRSTKLEDSAMYFCASSDFQGARTQETQYFGPGTRLLVL.

The chain is built from TRBV19 and TRBJ2-7, with D perhaps matching TRBD1 (7 bases). This CDR3 is built from 14 residues. Germline CDR1 and CDR2: LNHDA and SQIVND (reference sequence). The V end was cut by 3 bases, the J end by 2 bases, with 11 bases between. CDR3 in amino acids: CASSIGGGAYEQYF. CDR3 DNA: TGTGCCAGTAGTATTGGAGGGGGCGCCTACGAGCAGTACTTC.

In the case of this clone: The same CDR3 is also encoded by other DNA sequences in this sample. The V call is TRBV9, the J call TRBJ2-3; 8 nucleotides align to TRBD2. Trimming took 0 bases from V and 0 from J; bases not matched to a gene: 3. The CDR3 loop spans 16 amino acids. Germline V CDR1 and CDR2: SGDLS, YYNGEE. The CDR3 DNA is TGTGCCAGCAGCGTAGGATCTAGCGGGAGCACAGATACGCAGTATTTT. Amino acids: CASSVGSSGSTDTQYF. Full variable domain (missing parts from reference TRBV9 and TRBJ2-3): DSGVTQTPKHLITATGQRVTLRCSPRSGDLSVYWYQQSLDQGLQFLIQYYNGEERAKGNILERFSAQQFPDLHSELNLSSLELGDSALYFCASSVGSSGSTDTQYFGPGTRLTVL.

The CDR3 bases are TGTGCCAGTACCAAGGGCAGACTAGCGGGGGTTGGGTCCTACAATGAGCAGTTCTTC. This translates into CASTKGRLAGVGSYNEQFF. The V and J genes are TRBV19 and TRBJ2-1; 12 nucleotides agree with TRBD2. The germline gives CDR1 LNHDA, CDR2 SQIVND (reference sequence). The CDR3 totals 19 residues. Trimming at V came to 7 bases and at J to 1 base, leaving 14 bases not matched to a gene.

The chain is built from TRBV11-2 and TRBJ2-2, with 11 bases fitting TRBD2. From germline, CDR1 is SGHAT and CDR2 FQNNGV. V trimming: 5 bases; J trimming: 12 bases; junction bases outside the gene matches: 11. The CDR3 loop spans 15 amino acids. CDR3 in DNA: TGTGCCAGCAGCGAGGGTGATGCTAGCGGGAGGAAGCTGTTTTTT. This encodes CASSEGDASGRKLFF.

V is TRBV5-4 and J is TRBJ2-7; 7 positions agree with TRBD2. The J segment lost 3 bases and the V segment lost 4 bases, leaving 13 bases of the junction unmatched. CDR1 and CDR2 (germline): SGHNT, YYREEE (reference sequence). The CDR3 totals 16 residues. DNA of the CDR3: TGTGCCAGCAGCCACCTCCGGGAGGCGGCCTACTACGAGCAGTACTTC. Amino acids: CASSHLREAAYYEQYF.